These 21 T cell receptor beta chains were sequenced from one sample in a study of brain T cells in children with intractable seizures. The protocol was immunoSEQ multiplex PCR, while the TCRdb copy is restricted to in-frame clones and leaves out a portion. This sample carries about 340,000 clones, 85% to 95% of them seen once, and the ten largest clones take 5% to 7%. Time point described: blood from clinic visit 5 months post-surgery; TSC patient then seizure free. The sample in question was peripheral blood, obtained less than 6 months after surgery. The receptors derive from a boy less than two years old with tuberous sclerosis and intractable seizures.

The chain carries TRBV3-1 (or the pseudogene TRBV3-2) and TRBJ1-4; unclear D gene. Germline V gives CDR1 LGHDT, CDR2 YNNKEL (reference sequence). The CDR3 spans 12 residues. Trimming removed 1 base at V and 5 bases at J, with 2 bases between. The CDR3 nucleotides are TGTGCCAGCAGCCAAGGAAATGAAAAACTGTTTTTT. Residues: CASSQGNEKLFF.

CDR3 DNA: TGCGCCAGCAGCCAAGATCCGGGGCCTATCTACGAGCAGTACTTC. Translation: CASSQDPGPIYEQYF. The rearrangement uses TRBV4-1 and TRBJ2-7; D tentatively reads TRBD1 or TRBD2 (5 bases each). CDR1 and CDR2 from the germline V gene are MGHRA and YSYEKL. CDR3 length equals 15 residues. Trimming left V 0 bases short and J 3 bases short, with 12 bases between.

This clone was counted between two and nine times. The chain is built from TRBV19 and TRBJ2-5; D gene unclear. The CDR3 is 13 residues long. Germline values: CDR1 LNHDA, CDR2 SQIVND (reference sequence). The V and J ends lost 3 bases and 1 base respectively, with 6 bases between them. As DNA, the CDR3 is TGTGCCAGTAGTATCTCGGGCCAAGAGACCCAGTACTTC. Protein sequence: CASSISGQETQYF.

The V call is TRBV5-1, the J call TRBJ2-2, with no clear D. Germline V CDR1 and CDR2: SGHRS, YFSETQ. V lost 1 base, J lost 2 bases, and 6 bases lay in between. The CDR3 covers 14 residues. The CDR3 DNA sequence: TGCGCCAGCAGCTTGTTGGAAAACACCGGGGAGCTGTTTTTT. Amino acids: CASSLLENTGELFF. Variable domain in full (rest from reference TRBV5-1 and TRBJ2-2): KAGVTQTPRYLIKTRGQQVTLSCSPISGHRSVSWYQQTPGQGLQFLFEYFSETQRNKGNFPGRFSGRQFSNSRSEMNVSTLELGDSALYLCASSLLENTGELFFGEGSRLTVL.

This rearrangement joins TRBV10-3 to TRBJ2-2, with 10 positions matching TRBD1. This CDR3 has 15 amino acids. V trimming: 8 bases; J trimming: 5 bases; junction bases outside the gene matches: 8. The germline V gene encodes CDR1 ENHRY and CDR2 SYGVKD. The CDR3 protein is CAIRTGGRKTGELFF. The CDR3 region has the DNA TGTGCCATCCGGACAGGGGGACGGAAAACCGGGGAGCTGTTTTTT.

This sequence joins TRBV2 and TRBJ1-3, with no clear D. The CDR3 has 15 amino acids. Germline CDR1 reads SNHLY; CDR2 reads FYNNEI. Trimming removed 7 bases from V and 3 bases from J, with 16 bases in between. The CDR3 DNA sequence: TGTGCCAGCATCGGTGGAGGGTATGATGGAAACACCATATATTTT. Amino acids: CASIGGGYDGNTIYF.

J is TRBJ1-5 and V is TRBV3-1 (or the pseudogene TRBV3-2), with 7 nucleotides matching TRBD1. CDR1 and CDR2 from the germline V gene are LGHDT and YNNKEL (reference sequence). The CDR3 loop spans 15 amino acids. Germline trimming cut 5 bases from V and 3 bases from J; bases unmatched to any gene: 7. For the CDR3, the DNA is TGTGCCAGCAGCTACGGACAGGCAATCAATCAGCCCCAGCATTTT. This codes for CASSYGQAINQPQHF.

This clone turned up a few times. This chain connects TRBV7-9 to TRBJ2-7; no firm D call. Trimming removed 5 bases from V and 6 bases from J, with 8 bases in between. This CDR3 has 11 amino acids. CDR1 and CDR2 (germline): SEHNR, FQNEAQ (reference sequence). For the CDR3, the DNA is TGTGCCAGCAGCGAGCGAGGCGAGCAGTACTTC. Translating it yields CASSERGEQYF. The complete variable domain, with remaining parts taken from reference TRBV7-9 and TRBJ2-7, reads DTGVSQNPRHKITKRGQNVTFRCDPISEHNRLYWYRQTLGQGPEFLTYFQNEAQLEKSRLLSDRFSAERPKGSFSTLEIQRTEQGDSAMYLCASSERGEQYFGPGTRLTVT.

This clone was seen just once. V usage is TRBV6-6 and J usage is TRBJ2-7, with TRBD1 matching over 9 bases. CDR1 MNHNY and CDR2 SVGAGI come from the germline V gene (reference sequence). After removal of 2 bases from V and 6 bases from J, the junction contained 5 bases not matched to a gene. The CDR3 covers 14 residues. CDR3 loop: CASSYTGGSSEQYF. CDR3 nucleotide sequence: TGTGCCAGCAGTTACACAGGGGGCTCGAGCGAGCAGTACTTC.

The DNA for the CDR3 is TGTGCCAGCAGCTTACTAGCGGTTTACAATGAGCAGTTCTTC. Protein: CASSLLAVYNEQFF. V is TRBV13 and J is TRBJ2-1, with TRBD2 matching 7 bases. The CDR3 is made up of 14 amino acids. The ends lost 2 bases at V and 4 bases at J; junction bases unmatched: 2. Germline V gene sequence: CDR1 PRHDT, CDR2 FYEKMQ (reference sequence).

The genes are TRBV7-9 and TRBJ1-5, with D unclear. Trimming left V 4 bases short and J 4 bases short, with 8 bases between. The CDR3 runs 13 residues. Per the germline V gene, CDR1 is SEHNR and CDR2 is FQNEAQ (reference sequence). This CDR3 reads CASSWGRNQPQHF. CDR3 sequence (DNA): TGTGCCAGCAGCTGGGGTCGTAATCAGCCCCAGCATTTT.

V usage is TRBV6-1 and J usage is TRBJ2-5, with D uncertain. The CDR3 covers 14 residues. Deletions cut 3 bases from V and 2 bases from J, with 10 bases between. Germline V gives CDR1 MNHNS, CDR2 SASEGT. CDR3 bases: TGTGCCAGCAGTGATGCAGGCCTGCAAGAGACCCAGTACTTC. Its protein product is CASSDAGLQETQYF.

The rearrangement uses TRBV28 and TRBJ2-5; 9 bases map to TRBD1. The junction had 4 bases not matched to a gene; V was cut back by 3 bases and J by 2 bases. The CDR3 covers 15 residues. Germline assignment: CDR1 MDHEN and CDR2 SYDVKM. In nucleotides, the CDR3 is TGTGCCAGCAGTTTGCCGACAGGGGGGCAAGAGACCCAGTACTTC. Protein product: CASSLPTGGQETQYF.

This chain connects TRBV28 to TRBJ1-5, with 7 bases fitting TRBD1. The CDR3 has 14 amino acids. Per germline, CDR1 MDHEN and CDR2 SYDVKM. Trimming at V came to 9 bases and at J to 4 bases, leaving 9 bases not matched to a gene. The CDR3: CASAPFRGNQPQHF. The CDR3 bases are TGTGCCAGTGCCCCGTTCAGGGGGAATCAGCCCCAGCATTTT.

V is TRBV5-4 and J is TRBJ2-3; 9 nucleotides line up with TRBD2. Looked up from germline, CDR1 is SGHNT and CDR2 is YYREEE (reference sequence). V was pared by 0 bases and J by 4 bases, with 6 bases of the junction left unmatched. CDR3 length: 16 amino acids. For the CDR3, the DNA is TGTGCCAGCAGCTTGGTAGCGGGGGTATCGCCAGATACGCAGTATTTT. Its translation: CASSLVAGVSPDTQYF.

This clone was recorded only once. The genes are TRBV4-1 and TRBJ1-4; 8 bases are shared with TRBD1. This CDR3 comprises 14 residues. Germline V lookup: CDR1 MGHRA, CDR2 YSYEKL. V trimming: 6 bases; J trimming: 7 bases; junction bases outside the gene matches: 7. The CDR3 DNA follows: TGCGCCAGCAGGGGGCAGGGGGCGGTTGAAAAACTGTTTTTT. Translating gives CASRGQGAVEKLFF.

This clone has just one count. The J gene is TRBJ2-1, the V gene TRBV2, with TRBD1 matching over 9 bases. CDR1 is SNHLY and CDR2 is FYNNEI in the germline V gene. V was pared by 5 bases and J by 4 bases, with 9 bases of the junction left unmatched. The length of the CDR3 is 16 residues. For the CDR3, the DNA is TGTGCCAGCAGTCTTTTGGGACAGGGCCCTTACAATGAGCAGTTCTTC. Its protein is CASSLLGQGPYNEQFF. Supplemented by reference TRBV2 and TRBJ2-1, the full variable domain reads EPEVTQTPSHQVTQMGQEVILRCVPISNHLYFYWYRQILGQKVEFLVSFYNNEISEKSEIFDDQFSVERPDGSNFTLKIRSTKLEDSAMYFCASSLLGQGPYNEQFFGPGTRLTVL.

This CDR3 reads CASSEGELVGYQETQYF. In nucleotides, the CDR3 is TGCGCCAGCAGCGAGGGAGAGTTGGTGGGGTACCAAGAGACCCAGTACTTC. The rearrangement uses TRBV5-1 and TRBJ2-5; weak D call: TRBD2 (5 bases). V dropped 4 bases and J dropped 0 bases, with 19 bases sitting between them. The CDR3 covers 17 residues. Germline loops: CDR1 SGHRS, CDR2 YFSETQ.

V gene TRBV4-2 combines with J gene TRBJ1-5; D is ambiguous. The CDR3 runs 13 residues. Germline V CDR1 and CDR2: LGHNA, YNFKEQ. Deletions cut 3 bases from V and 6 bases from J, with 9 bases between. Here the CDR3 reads CASSQDGGQPQHF. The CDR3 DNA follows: TGTGCCAGCAGCCAGGACGGTGGTCAGCCCCAGCATTTT.

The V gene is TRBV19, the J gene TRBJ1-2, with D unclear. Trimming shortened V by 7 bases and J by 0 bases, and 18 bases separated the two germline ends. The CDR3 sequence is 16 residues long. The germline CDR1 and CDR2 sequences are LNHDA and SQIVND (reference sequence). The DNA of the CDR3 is TGTGCCAGTACCATCAGGTCGGTTTCCCCTAACTATGGCTACACCTTC. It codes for CASTIRSVSPNYGYTF. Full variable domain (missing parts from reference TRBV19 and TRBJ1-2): DGGITQSPKYLFRKEGQNVTLSCEQNLNHDAMYWYRQDPGQGLRLIYYSQIVNDFQKGDIAEGYSVSREKKESFPLTVTSAQKNPTAFYLCASTIRSVSPNYGYTFGSGTRLTVV.

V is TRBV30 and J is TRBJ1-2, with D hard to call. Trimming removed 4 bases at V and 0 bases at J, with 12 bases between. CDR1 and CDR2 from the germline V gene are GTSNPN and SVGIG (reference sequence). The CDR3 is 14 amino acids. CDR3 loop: CAWTFTGTNYGYTF. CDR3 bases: TGTGCCTGGACTTTCACCGGGACTAACTATGGCTACACCTTC.